The present TCR beta chain was sequenced within a study of T cell changes during pregnancy in multiple sclerosis. The protocol was immunoSEQ multiplex PCR, while the TCRdb copy is restricted to in-frame clones and leaves out a portion. The sample has some 80,000 clones, more than 85% seen once. The CDR3 has 16 residues. Germline CDR1 is SGHAT and CDR2 is FQDESV (reference sequence). Trimming removed 1 base from V and 3 bases from J; junction bases left unmatched: 5. This TCR was recovered from a female donor with multiple sclerosis, enrolled in a pregnancy study. The chain employs TRBV11-1 and TRBJ2-5; 10 bases are shared with TRBD2. This sample comprised peripheral blood, obtained in the first trimester of pregnancy. The DNA of the CDR3 is TGTGCCAGCAGCTTAGGGGCTAGCGGGAGAGAAGAGACCCAGTACTTC. Translation gives CASSLGASGREETQYF. The full variable domain, completed using reference TRBV11-1 and TRBJ2-5, is EAEVAQSPRYKITEKSQAVAFWCDPISGHATLYWYRQILGQGPELLVQFQDESVVDDSQLPKDRFSAERLKGVDSTLKIQPAELGDSAMYLCASSLGASGREETQYFGPGTRLLVL.